This TCR beta chain was captured by sequencing in a study of blood T cells in healthy people across ages. V was pared by 11 bases and J by 8 bases, with 9 bases of the junction left unmatched. This CDR3 is built from 12 residues. CDR1 SGHTA and CDR2 FQGNSA come from the germline V gene. It was with a sample-barcoded 5' primer and a J-beta primer mix that a second PCR of about 6 to 12 cycles was run. MiXCR, applied by TCRdb to the 5' RACE reads, yields one record per CDR3 protein. The sample lists about 1.4 million distinct CDR3 sequences, roughly 60% seen once, with over 5.5% in the top ten. The receptor was isolated from a man younger than 35 in good health. V and J are TRBV7-2 and TRBJ2-4; 7 bases fit TRBD2. Sequenced sample: blood. CDR3 coding DNA: TGTGCCGGCGGTGGTGCGGGGGACATTCAGTACTTC. The encoded protein is CAGGGAGDIQYF.